This note documents a single TCR beta chain sequence. It was by 5'RACE template switching with UMIs that TCR beta cDNA was made. Reprocessing the 5' RACE reads, TCRdb reports a single entry for every CDR3 protein and omits DNA. This sample contains some 300,000 distinct CDR3 sequences. The sample originates from a study of T cells expressing NK-cell markers. This CDR3 is 13 amino acids long. Germline CDR1 LNHDA, CDR2 SQIVND (reference sequence). This clonotype was obtained from a man younger than 35 in good health. Sequences were obtained from blood T cells: a sorted CD56 or NKG2C T cell subset, CD4+ or CD8+ T cells, or bulk PBMC T cells (not recorded which). The chain employs TRBV19 and TRBJ1-2. The CDR3 protein is CASTSAGTYGYTF.